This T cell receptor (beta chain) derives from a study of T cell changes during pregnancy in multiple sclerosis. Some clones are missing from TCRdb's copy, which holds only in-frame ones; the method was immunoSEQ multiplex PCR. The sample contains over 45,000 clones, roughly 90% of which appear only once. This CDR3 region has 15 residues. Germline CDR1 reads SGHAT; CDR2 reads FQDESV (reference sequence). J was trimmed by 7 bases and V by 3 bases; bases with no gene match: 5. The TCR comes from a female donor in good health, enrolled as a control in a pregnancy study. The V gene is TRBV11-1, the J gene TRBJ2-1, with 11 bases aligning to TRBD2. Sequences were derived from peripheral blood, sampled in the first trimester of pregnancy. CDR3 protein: CASSFQTSGVNEQFF. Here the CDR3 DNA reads TGTGCCAGCAGCTTTCAGACTAGCGGGGTAAATGAGCAGTTCTTC.